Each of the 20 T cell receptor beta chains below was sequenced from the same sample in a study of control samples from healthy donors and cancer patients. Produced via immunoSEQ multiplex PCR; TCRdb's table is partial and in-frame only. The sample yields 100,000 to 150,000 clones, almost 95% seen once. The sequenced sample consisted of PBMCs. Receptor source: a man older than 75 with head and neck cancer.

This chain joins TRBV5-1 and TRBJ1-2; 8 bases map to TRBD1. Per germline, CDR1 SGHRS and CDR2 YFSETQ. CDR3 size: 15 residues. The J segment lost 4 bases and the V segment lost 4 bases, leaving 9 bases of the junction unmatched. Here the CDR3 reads CASSPGDRWSYGYTF. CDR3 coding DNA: TGCGCCAGCAGCCCGGGGGACAGGTGGTCCTATGGCTACACCTTC.

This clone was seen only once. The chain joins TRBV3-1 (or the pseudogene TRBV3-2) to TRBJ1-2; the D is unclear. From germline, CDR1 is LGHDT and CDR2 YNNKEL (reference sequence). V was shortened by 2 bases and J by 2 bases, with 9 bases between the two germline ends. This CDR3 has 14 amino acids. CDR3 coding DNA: TGTGCCAGCAGCCAATTGGGAAGGAACTATGGCTACACCTTC. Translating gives CASSQLGRNYGYTF.

CDR3 region: CASSFSGTSTDTQYF. Here the CDR3 DNA reads TGTGCCAGCAGTTTTAGCGGGACTAGCACAGATACGCAGTATTTT. The rearrangement links TRBV5-6 to TRBJ2-3, with 8 bases lining up with TRBD2. Trimming removed 5 bases from V and 0 bases from J; junction bases left unmatched: 5. The CDR3 runs to 15 residues. Germline V gene sequence: CDR1 SGHDT, CDR2 YYEEEE.

DNA for the CDR3: TGTGCCAGCAGGACTAGCGACGTTATAGAGACCCAGTACTTC. Translation: CASRTSDVIETQYF. The rearrangement joins TRBV2 to TRBJ2-5, with 8 nucleotides matching TRBD2. The CDR3 contains 14 residues. Germline assignment: CDR1 SNHLY and CDR2 FYNNEI. The ends lost 6 bases at V and 4 bases at J; junction bases unmatched: 7.

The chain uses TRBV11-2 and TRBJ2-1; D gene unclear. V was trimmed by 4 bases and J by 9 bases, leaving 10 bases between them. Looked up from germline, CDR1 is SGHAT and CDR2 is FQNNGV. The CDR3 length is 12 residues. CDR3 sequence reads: CASSSSSGEQFF. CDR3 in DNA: TGTGCCAGCAGCTCTTCGTCGGGTGAGCAGTTCTTC.

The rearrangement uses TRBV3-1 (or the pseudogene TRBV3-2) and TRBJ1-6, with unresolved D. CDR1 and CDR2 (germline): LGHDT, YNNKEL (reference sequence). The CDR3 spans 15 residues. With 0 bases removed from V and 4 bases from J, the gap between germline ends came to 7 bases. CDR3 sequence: CASSQDSGYNSPLHF. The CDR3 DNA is TGTGCCAGCAGCCAAGATTCAGGTTATAATTCACCCCTCCACTTT.

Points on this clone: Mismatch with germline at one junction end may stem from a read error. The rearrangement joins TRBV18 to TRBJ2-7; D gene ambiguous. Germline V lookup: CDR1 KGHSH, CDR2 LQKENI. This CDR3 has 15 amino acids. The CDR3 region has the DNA TGTGCCAGCTCCCCACCGGGTCCCGTTTTTTACGAGCAGTACTTC. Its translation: CASSPPGPVFYEQYF.

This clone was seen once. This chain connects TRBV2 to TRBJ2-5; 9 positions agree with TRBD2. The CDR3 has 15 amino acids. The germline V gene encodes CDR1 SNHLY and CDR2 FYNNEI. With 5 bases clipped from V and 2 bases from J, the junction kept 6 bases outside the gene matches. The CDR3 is CASSWSSGDQETQYF. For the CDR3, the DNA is TGTGCCAGCAGTTGGTCTAGCGGGGATCAAGAGACCCAGTACTTC.

This chain's CDR3 is CASSGQTTQYF. Written as DNA, the CDR3 is TGTGCCTCTTCCGGCCAGACTACGCAGTATTTT. The chain employs TRBV2 and TRBJ2-3, with D hard to call. Deletions cut 11 bases from V and 8 bases from J, with 14 bases between. The length of the CDR3 is 11 residues. Per the germline V gene, CDR1 is SNHLY and CDR2 is FYNNEI.

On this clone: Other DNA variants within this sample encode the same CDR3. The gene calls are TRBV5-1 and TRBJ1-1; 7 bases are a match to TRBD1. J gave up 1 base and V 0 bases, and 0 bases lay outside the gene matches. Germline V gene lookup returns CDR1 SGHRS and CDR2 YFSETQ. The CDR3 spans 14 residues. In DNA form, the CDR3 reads TGCGCCAGCAGCTTGGACAGGGGGAACACTGAAGCTTTCTTT. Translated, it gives CASSLDRGNTEAFF. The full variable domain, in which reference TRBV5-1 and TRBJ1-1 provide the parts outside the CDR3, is KAGVTQTPRYLIKTRGQQVTLSCSPISGHRSVSWYQQTPGQGLQFLFEYFSETQRNKGNFPGRFSGRQFSNSRSEMNVSTLELGDSALYLCASSLDRGNTEAFFGQGTRLTVV.

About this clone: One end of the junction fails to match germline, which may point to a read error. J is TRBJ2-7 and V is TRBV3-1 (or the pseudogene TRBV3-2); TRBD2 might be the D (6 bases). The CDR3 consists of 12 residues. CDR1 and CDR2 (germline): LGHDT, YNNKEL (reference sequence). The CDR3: CASSQAGQEQYF. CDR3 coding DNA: TGTGCCAGCAGTCAAGCGGGCCAGGAGCAGTACTTC.

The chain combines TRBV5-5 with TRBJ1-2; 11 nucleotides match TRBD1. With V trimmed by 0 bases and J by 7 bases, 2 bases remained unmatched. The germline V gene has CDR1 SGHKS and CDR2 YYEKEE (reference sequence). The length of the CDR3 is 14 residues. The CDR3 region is CASSLVGQGAGYTF. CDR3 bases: TGTGCCAGCAGCTTGGTTGGACAGGGGGCTGGCTACACCTTC.

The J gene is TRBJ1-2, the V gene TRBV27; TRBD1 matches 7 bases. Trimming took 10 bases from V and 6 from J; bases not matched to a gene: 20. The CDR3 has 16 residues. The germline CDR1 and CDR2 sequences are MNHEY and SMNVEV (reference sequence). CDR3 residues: CATASGPQGEGNGYTF. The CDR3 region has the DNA TGTGCCACCGCCAGCGGGCCCCAGGGGGAAGGGAATGGCTACACCTTC.

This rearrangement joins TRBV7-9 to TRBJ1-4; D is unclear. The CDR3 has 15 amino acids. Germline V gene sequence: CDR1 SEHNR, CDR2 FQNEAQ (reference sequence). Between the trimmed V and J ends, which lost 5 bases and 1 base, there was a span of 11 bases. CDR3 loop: CASSPQGGTNEKLFF. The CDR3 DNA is TGTGCCAGCAGCCCCCAAGGTGGAACTAATGAAAAACTGTTTTTT.

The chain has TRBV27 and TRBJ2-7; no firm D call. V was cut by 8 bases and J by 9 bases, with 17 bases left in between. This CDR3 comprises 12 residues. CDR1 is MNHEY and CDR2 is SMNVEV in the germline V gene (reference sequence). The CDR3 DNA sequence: TGTGCCAGCGCCCTCCGCCAAGGTCGGCAGTACTTC. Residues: CASALRQGRQYF.

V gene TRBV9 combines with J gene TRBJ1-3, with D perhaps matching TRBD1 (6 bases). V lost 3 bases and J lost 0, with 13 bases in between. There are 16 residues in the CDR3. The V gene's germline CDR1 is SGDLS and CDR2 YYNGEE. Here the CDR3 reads CASSAGTPSSGNTIYF. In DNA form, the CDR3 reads TGTGCCAGCAGCGCCGGGACACCAAGCTCTGGAAACACCATATATTTT.

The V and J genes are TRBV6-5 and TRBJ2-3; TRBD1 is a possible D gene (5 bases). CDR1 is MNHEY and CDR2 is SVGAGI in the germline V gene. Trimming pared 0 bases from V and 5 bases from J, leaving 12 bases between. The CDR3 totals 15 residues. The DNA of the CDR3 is TGTGCCAGCAGTTACTCGGTCCAGGGCGGAGATACGCAGTATTTT. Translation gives CASSYSVQGGDTQYF.

CDR3 in amino acids: CASSLTGISPLHF. CDR3 nucleotide sequence: TGTGCCAGCAGCCTGACAGGGATTTCACCCCTCCACTTT. The chain joins TRBV13 to TRBJ1-6; 7 bases line up with TRBD1. The length of the CDR3 is 13 residues. V lost 5 bases, J lost 9 bases, and 4 bases stayed unmatched. Germline V gives CDR1 PRHDT, CDR2 FYEKMQ (reference sequence). Full variable domain (missing parts from reference TRBV13 and TRBJ1-6): AAGVIQSPRHLIKEKRETATLKCYPIPRHDTVYWYQQGPGQDPQFLISFYEKMQSDKGSIPDRFSAQQFSDYHSELNMSSLELGDSALYFCASSLTGISPLHFGNGTRLTVT.

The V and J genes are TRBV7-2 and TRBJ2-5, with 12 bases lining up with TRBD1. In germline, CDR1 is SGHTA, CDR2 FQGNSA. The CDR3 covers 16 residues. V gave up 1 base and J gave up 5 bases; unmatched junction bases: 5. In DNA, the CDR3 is TGTGCCAGCAGCTTAGGGGGGACAGGGGGCTTCGAGACCCAGTACTTC. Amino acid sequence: CASSLGGTGGFETQYF.

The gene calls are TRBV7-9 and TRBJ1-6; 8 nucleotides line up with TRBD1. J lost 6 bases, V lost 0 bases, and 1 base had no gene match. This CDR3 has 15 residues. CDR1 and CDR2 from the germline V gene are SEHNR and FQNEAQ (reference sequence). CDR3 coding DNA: TGTGCCAGCAGCTTAGCCCAGGGGGCTAATTCACCCCTCCACTTT. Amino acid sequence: CASSLAQGANSPLHF.